This passage covers 10 T cell receptor beta chains from one sample sequenced in a study of blood T cells in healthy people across ages. Primers used in a second PCR of about 7 to 12 cycles were a sample-barcoded 5' primer and a J-beta primer mix. In TCRdb, the 5' RACE reads were re-called with MiXCR into one record per CDR3 protein. The sample consists of 1.5 million to 2 million distinct CDR3 sequences, over 25% of them appearing once. The specimen was blood. The receptor set was obtained from a woman in her twenties or thirties in good health.

The V and J genes are TRBV12-3 or TRBV12-4 and TRBJ1-5, with TRBD1 matching 8 bases. The length of the CDR3 is 15 residues. Trimming took 6 bases from V and 6 from J; bases not matched to a gene: 10. In DNA form, the CDR3 reads TGTGCCAGCAGCCGAGGGACAGGTGAGAGTCAGCCCCAGCATTTT. This sequence encodes CASSRGTGESQPQHF.

This clonotype has just a few counts. The J gene is TRBJ1-2, the V gene TRBV10-2; 8 bases fit TRBD1. CDR3 size: 15 residues. Per germline, CDR1 WSHSY and CDR2 SAAADI. With 4 bases clipped from V and 6 bases from J, the junction kept 10 bases outside the gene matches. The CDR3, as DNA: TGCGCCAGCAGTGGGACCCTTACAGGGGGAGATGGCTACACCTTC. This codes for CASSGTLTGGDGYTF.

For this clonotype: Its ends do not fully match the called genes, so a read error is possible. V and J are TRBV20-1 and TRBJ1-1; no firm D call. The length of the CDR3 is 15 residues. CDR1 is DFQATT and CDR2 is SNEGSKA in the germline V gene (reference sequence). In DNA, the CDR3 is TGCAGTGCTGGAGAGACTAACATCGTGAACACTGAAGCTTTCTTT. This codes for CSAGETNIVNTEAFF.

This clonotype was counted once. The chain joins TRBV12-3 or TRBV12-4 to TRBJ1-6, with 7 bases that match TRBD1. The CDR3 is 16 residues long. V shed 4 bases and J 9 bases; nucleotides not matched to a gene: 12. In nucleotides, the CDR3 is TGTGCCAGCAGTTCACAACCGACAGGGTACGGTTCACCCCTCCACTTT. The encoded protein is CASSSQPTGYGSPLHF.

This clonotype came up many times. V is TRBV29-1 and J is TRBJ2-3; 15 nucleotides align to TRBD2. CDR3 length: 16 amino acids. V gave up 4 bases and J gave up 5 bases; unmatched junction bases: 7. Germline CDR1 and CDR2: SQVTM and ANQGSEA. CDR3 protein: CSVAKGLAGGEDTQYF. CDR3 sequence (DNA): TGCAGCGTTGCAAAGGGACTAGCGGGAGGAGAAGATACGCAGTATTTT.

This clonotype has more than one count but fewer than ten. This chain links TRBV12-3 or TRBV12-4 with TRBJ2-7; no firm D call. V was shortened by 2 bases and J by 2 bases, with 13 bases between the two germline ends. The CDR3 is 15 amino acids. CDR3 coding DNA: TGTGCCAGCAGTTTATTTGACCGTGTAACCTACGAGCAGTACTTC. This translates into CASSLFDRVTYEQYF.

Turning to this clonotype: This clone may be a read error of a much larger clone one base away. V and J are TRBV5-1 and TRBJ2-7, with D hard to call. The CDR3 loop spans 14 amino acids. Trimming left V 7 bases short and J 1 base short, with 15 bases between. Germline loops: CDR1 SGHRS, CDR2 YFSETQ. The CDR3 DNA reads TGCGCCAGCGGCTCCCATGACATGTCCTACGAGCAGTACTTC. This translates into CASGSHDMSYEQYF.

On this clonotype: At one boundary the junction diverges from the germline segment, which might be a read error. This chain uses TRBV12-3 or TRBV12-4 with TRBJ2-3; TRBD2 agrees at 7 bases. The CDR3 contains 15 residues. The CDR3, as DNA: TGTGCCAGCAGTTTGGCTAGCGGACGCACAGATGCGCAGTATTTT. Translated: CASSLASGRTDAQYF.

The CDR3 sequence is CASSSGYGQYF. CDR3 DNA: TGCGCCAGCAGCTCGGGCTATGGGCAGTACTTC. This sequence joins TRBV5-1 and TRBJ2-7; no firm D call. Germline CDR1 SGHRS, CDR2 YFSETQ. This CDR3 spans 11 amino acids. With 3 bases removed from V and 9 bases from J, the gap between germline ends came to 10 bases. Variable domain in full (rest from reference TRBV5-1 and TRBJ2-7): KAGVTQTPRYLIKTRGQQVTLSCSPISGHRSVSWYQQTPGQGLQFLFEYFSETQRNKGNFPGRFSGRQFSNSRSEMNVSTLELGDSALYLCASSSGYGQYFGPGTRLTVT.

The chain is built from TRBV20-1 and TRBJ2-7; D unclear. This CDR3 contains 14 residues. The V gene lost 3 bases and the J gene lost 7 bases, with 19 bases spanning the gap. Germline loops: CDR1 DFQATT, CDR2 SNEGSKA (reference sequence). The CDR3: CSASLTHQLGEQYF. CDR3 coding DNA: TGCAGTGCTAGCCTGACCCACCAATTGGGGGAGCAGTACTTC.